The rows below give T cell receptor beta chains drawn from one sample of a study of early stage breast cancer tumors. Repertoires were generated with immunoSEQ multiplex PCR, while TCRdb's copy carries only in-frame clones and drops some. In the table there are about 72,000 clones, roughly 80% of which are singletons. The specimen was blood. These receptors came from a person in their 60s with breast cancer. Each CDR3 is given with its conserved first and last residue. Each record gives: V gene, J gene, D gene, clone size, CDR3 DNA, CDR3 protein. The D gene is left open where the match is weak. Where a row states a size, it is once, few, many or the class of an expanded clone; other rows omit it.

>TRBV15|TRBJ2-3|NA|NA
TGTGCCACCAGCTCCCAAGTAGGGGATACGCAGTATTTT
CATSSQVGDTQYF
>TRBV30|TRBJ2-7|NA|NA
TGTGCCTGGAGTGTAATAGGAGGCTACGAGCAGTACTTC
CAWSVIGGYEQYF
>TRBV5-1|TRBJ1-1|NA|NA
TGCGCCAGCAGCTTGGCCAAGGGATTGGACACTGAAGCTTTCTTT
CASSLAKGLDTEAFF
>TRBV28|TRBJ2-1|NA|once
TGTGCCAGCAGTCACCCACCCATCGCCAATGAGCAGTTCTTC
CASSHPPIANEQFF
>TRBV28|TRBJ1-2|NA|NA
TGTGCCAGCAGGCTGGTTTCACGGAACTATGGCTACACCTTC
CASRLVSRNYGYTF
>TRBV29-1|TRBJ2-3|TRBD2|once
TGCAGCGTTCGTGGGGCTAGCGGGAGGGCATCCACAGATACGCAGTATTTT
CSVRGASGRASTDTQYF
>TRBV9|TRBJ2-7|NA|few
TGTGCCAGCAGCCCAGGGGACATTTACGAGCAGTACTTC
CASSPGDIYEQYF
>TRBV5-6|TRBJ2-7|NA|NA
TGTGCCAGCAGCATCGGCAGGGGCGAGCAGTACTTC
CASSIGRGEQYF
>TRBV27|TRBJ2-7|NA|few
TGTGCCAGCAGTTTATCAAGTGTGAACGAGCAGTACTTC
CASSLSSVNEQYF
>TRBV9|TRBJ2-3|TRBD2|NA
TGTGCCAGCAGCGTAAACGGGAGGGGTTTCACAGATACGCAGTATTTT
CASSVNGRGFTDTQYF
>TRBV5-5|TRBJ1-1|NA|once
TGTGCCAGCAGCTTCACCACGAACACTGAAGCTTTCTTT
CASSFTTNTEAFF
>TRBV6-1|TRBJ1-2|TRBD1|few
TGTGCCAGCAGGCTTGAACAGGGGGGGAACTATGGCTACACCTTC
CASRLEQGGNYGYTF
>TRBV25-1|TRBJ2-7|NA|NA
TGTGCCAGCAGTGAGGACCGGAGGCAGTACTTC
CASSEDRRQYF
>TRBV7-2|TRBJ2-2|TRBD1|once
TGTGCCAGCAGCTTAGAAGGGTTGGGACAGGGGGCCGGGGAGCTGTTTTTT
CASSLEGLGQGAGELFF
>TRBV5-4|TRBJ2-7|TRBD2|NA
TGTGCCAGCAGCTTACTGACTAGCGGGGGAACCTACGAGCAGTACTTC
CASSLLTSGGTYEQYF
>TRBV30|TRBJ1-1|NA|NA
TGTGCCTGGAGTCCGACGACGGGGGAGGGGAACACTGAAGCTTTCTTT
CAWSPTTGEGNTEAFF
>TRBV10-2|TRBJ2-5|TRBD1|NA
TGCGCCAGCAGTGAGTCGTCCAGGGGGCCTCAAGAGACCCAGTACTTC
CASSESSRGPQETQYF
>TRBV5-6|TRBJ2-2|NA|NA
TGTGCCAGCACCAAGCCAGGACCCTGGACCGGGGAGCTGTTTTTT
CASTKPGPWTGELFF
>TRBV23-1|TRBJ1-5|NA|few
TGCGCCAGCAGTCAACTCCATTCTGGGGACACACAAAATCAGCCCCAGCATTTT
CASSQLHSGDTQNQPQHF
>TRBV7-2|TRBJ2-3|NA|NA
TGTGCCAGCAGCATCAGCACAGATACGCAGTATTTT
CASSISTDTQYF
>TRBV5-1|TRBJ1-5|NA|NA
TGCGCCAGCAGCTTAACAGGTGATCAGCCCCAGCATTTT
CASSLTGDQPQHF
>TRBV6-4|TRBJ2-3|TRBD2|NA
TGTGCCAGCAGTCGCGGGGGTAACACAGATACGCAGTATTTT
CASSRGGNTDTQYF
>TRBV28|TRBJ1-5|NA|NA
TGTGCCAGCAGTGTTTTTAGCAATCAGCCCCAGCATTTT
CASSVFSNQPQHF
>TRBV6-5|TRBJ1-5|NA|few
TGTGCCAGCAGTCGGGACAACAGCAATCAGCCCCAGCATTTT
CASSRDNSNQPQHF
>TRBV6-6|TRBJ1-4|NA|NA
TGTGCCAGCTTCGACAGACTAAATGAAAAACTGTTTTTT
CASFDRLNEKLFF
>TRBV29-1|TRBJ1-3|NA|few
TGCAGCGTTGGGGGAGGAGGAAACACCATATATTTT
CSVGGGGNTIYF
>TRBV9|TRBJ1-5|NA|once
TGTGCCAGCAGCCCCGGGGCTAATAGCAATCAGCCCCAGCATTTT
CASSPGANSNQPQHF
>TRBV7-3|TRBJ1-5|NA|NA
TGTGCCAGCAGCTCCCTCGGCAGGGAGCATCAGCCCCAGCATTTT
CASSSLGREHQPQHF
>TRBV5-1|TRBJ2-3|TRBD1|NA
TGCGCCAGCAGCTTGGGCCAGGGGGCTACAGATACGCAGTATTTT
CASSLGQGATDTQYF
>TRBV7-2|TRBJ2-3|NA|NA
TGTGCCAGCAGCTTCACCGCCAACGGAGATACGCAGTATTTT
CASSFTANGDTQYF
>TRBV7-6|TRBJ2-1|TRBD2|NA
TGTGCCAGCAGCTTAGGAGGCGGGAGGGCCTTCAATGAGCAGTTCTTC
CASSLGGGRAFNEQFF
>TRBV5-1|TRBJ2-7|TRBD2|NA
TGCGCCAGCAGCACCCTGACTAGCGGGGGCTACGAGCAGTACTTC
CASSTLTSGGYEQYF
>TRBV4-2|TRBJ2-5|NA|NA
TGTGCCAGCAGCCAAGATCGTCGCGGGCAAGAGACCCAGTACTTC
CASSQDRRGQETQYF
>TRBV5-1|TRBJ2-3|NA|NA
TGCGCCAGCAGCACGGAGGGGGGTACGCAGTATTTT
CASSTEGGTQYF
>TRBV5-4|TRBJ2-3|TRBD2|NA
TGTGCCAGCAGCTTAGACCGGGGGGGCACAGATACGCAGTATTTT
CASSLDRGGTDTQYF
>TRBV15|TRBJ2-3|NA|NA
TGTGCCACCAGCAGGGGTTTGGGGGAGAGAACAGATACGCAGTATTTT
CATSRGLGERTDTQYF
>TRBV6-5|TRBJ1-2|NA|NA
TGTGCCAGCAGTCAGGGACCCCCTAACTATGGCTACACCTTC
CASSQGPPNYGYTF
>TRBV19|TRBJ2-5|TRBD1|NA
TGTGCCAGTAGTATCGGGATGGACAGGACGGGGACCCAGTACTTC
CASSIGMDRTGTQYF
>TRBV28|TRBJ2-1|NA|NA
TGTGCCAGCAGTTTAGGGTATGAGCAGTTCTTC
CASSLGYEQFF
>TRBV20-1|TRBJ1-1|NA|NA
TGCAGTGCTTTACTCCGGGTAGCTTTCTTT
CSALLRVAFF
>TRBV9|TRBJ2-3|NA|few
TGTGCCAGCAGCGTAGGGGGGAGTAGAGATACGCAGTATTTT
CASSVGGSRDTQYF
>TRBV5-1|TRBJ2-5|NA|NA
TGCGCCAGCAGCCGAAACAGTGGGGGCGGCGAGACCCAGTACTTC
CASSRNSGGGETQYF
>TRBV2|TRBJ2-5|TRBD2|few
TGTGCCAGCAGTGACACTAGCGGGGGGTTGGAGACCCAGTACTTC
CASSDTSGGLETQYF
>TRBV5-4|TRBJ2-1|NA|NA
TGTGCCAGCAGCTTGGAAGTCTTCTCATTAAACAATGAGCAGTTCTTC
CASSLEVFSLNNEQFF
>TRBV27|TRBJ1-1|TRBD1|NA
TGTGCCAGCAGTTATCGGGGAGGGGGCGCGGAGGCTTTCTTT
CASSYRGGGAEAFF
>TRBV14|TRBJ2-6|NA|NA
TGTGCCAGCAGCCCCCTGATCAACTCTGGGGCCAACGTCCTGACTTTC
CASSPLINSGANVLTF
>TRBV6-5|TRBJ1-2|TRBD1|NA
TGTGCCAGCAGCTCGGACAGGGAGAATGGCTACACCTTC
CASSSDRENGYTF
>TRBV11-2|TRBJ2-7|TRBD1|NA
TGTGCCAGCAGCTCCCACCCGGGACAGAAAACCTACGAGCAGTACTTC
CASSSHPGQKTYEQYF
>TRBV28|TRBJ2-6|NA|NA
TGTGCCAGCAGTCCCCATCAAACCGGGGCCAACGTCCTGACTTTC
CASSPHQTGANVLTF
>TRBV6-1|TRBJ1-1|NA|NA
TGTGCCAGCAGTGCAGGGGACCACACTGAAGCTTTCTTT
CASSAGDHTEAFF